The 9 T cell receptor beta chains below were found in one sample sequenced in a study of control samples from healthy donors and cancer patients (dated by TCRdb to about 2020). Library preparation used the immunoSEQ multiplex PCR assay. TCRdb obtained this table from immuneACCESS and retained in-frame rearrangements with V and J assigned. These tables miss some clones; where compared with another copy, unresolved V genes account for less than half of the shortfall, and the remainder is unexplained. Present in this sample are fewer than 200,000 clones, 93% of which were seen just once. The ten largest clones capture approximately 4% of the sample. The sequenced sample was blood. These receptors were taken from a woman between 55 and 75 years old in good health.

The chain uses TRBV11-2 and TRBJ1-1; no clear D. The CDR3 covers 15 residues. Germline V gene lookup returns CDR1 SGHAT and CDR2 FQNNGV. Trimming took off 3 bases at V and 0 bases at J, with 11 bases between the two ends. The CDR3 bases are TGTGCCAGCAGCTTTATAGCAGGTATGAACACTGAAGCTTTCTTT. As protein: CASSFIAGMNTEAFF.

This clone was counted only a few times. The chain couples TRBV5-6 to TRBJ1-4, with 10 nucleotides matching TRBD1. Germline V gene sequence: CDR1 SGHDT, CDR2 YYEEEE. J lost 7 bases, V lost 4 bases, and 10 bases had no gene match. The CDR3 spans 16 residues. This chain's CDR3 is CASSLDRGGIREKLFF. CDR3 bases: TGTGCCAGCAGCCTGGACAGGGGGGGGATTCGTGAAAAACTGTTTTTT.

Note on this clone: In the same sample, other DNA sequences code for this CDR3. V and J are TRBV6-5 and TRBJ1-5; TRBD1 agrees at 7 bases. Trimming at V came to 7 bases and at J to 7 bases, leaving 10 bases not matched to a gene. CDR1 and CDR2 (germline): MNHEY, SVGAGI. The CDR3 covers 14 residues. CDR3 sequence reads: CASNARQGGQPQHF. DNA for the CDR3: TGTGCCAGCAATGCCAGACAGGGTGGGCAGCCCCAGCATTTT.

The chain recombines TRBV18 with TRBJ1-1, with 12 bases lining up with TRBD1. The V gene's germline CDR1 is KGHSH and CDR2 LQKENI. The V segment lost 0 bases and the J segment 4 bases; nucleotides outside the gene matches: 6. The CDR3 contains 17 residues. The CDR3 protein is CASSPPTPGQGATEAFF. CDR3 DNA: TGTGCCAGCTCACCACCGACTCCGGGACAGGGGGCCACTGAAGCTTTCTTT.

This chain uses TRBV7-6 with TRBJ2-1; 10 bases agree with TRBD2. With 1 base clipped from V and 5 bases from J, the junction kept 2 bases outside the gene matches. Per germline, CDR1 SGHVS and CDR2 FNYEAQ. There are 15 residues in the CDR3. The CDR3 sequence is CASSLGSGGDNEQFF. The DNA of the CDR3 is TGTGCCAGCAGCTTAGGGAGCGGGGGGGACAATGAGCAGTTCTTC.

As to this clone: This sample also contains other DNA sequences that code for the same CDR3. The chain joins TRBV6-5 to TRBJ1-1; D unresolved. The V end lost 2 bases, the J end lost 0 bases, and 10 bases lay between the germline ends. The length of the CDR3 is 15 residues. Per germline, CDR1 MNHEY and CDR2 SVGAGI. CDR3 sequence reads: CASSYVVGMNTEAFF. The CDR3 DNA sequence: TGTGCCAGCAGTTACGTTGTAGGAATGAACACTGAAGCTTTCTTT.

This chain connects TRBV18 to TRBJ1-5; unclear D gene. Germline V lookup: CDR1 KGHSH, CDR2 LQKENI. This CDR3 contains 15 residues. Deletions cut 1 base from V and 3 bases from J, with 10 bases between. CDR3: CASSPRTAANQPQHF. CDR3 DNA sequence: TGTGCCAGCTCACCACGAACAGCAGCCAATCAGCCCCAGCATTTT.

The V gene is TRBV7-2, the J gene TRBJ1-2; D possibly corresponds to TRBD1 (6 bases). There are 13 residues in the CDR3. Germline V gene lookup returns CDR1 SGHTA and CDR2 FQGNSA. Trimming shortened V by 2 bases and J by 5 bases, and 9 bases separated the two germline ends. DNA of the CDR3: TGTGCCAGCAGCTTATCCGGACAGTATGGCTACACCTTC. It specifies CASSLSGQYGYTF.

The rearrangement joins TRBV19 to TRBJ1-1; D call uncertain. CDR3 size: 15 residues. V lost 1 base and J lost 0, with 9 bases in between. Germline V gene data show CDR1 as LNHDA and CDR2 as SQIVND (reference sequence). For the CDR3, the DNA is TGTGCCAGTAGTATAGTGTGGCAACTGAACACTGAAGCTTTCTTT. It specifies CASSIVWQLNTEAFF.